The subject of this entry is one T cell receptor beta chain. Its antigen is not known. The source of the sample is a study of beta chain features in type 1 diabetes. Study-level results: Significant though moderate, a shortening of TCRB CDR3s appeared in all four CD4+ subsets of Type 1 diabetes patients.

CDR3 length equals 16 residues. The V gene's germline CDR1 is SGHTA and CDR2 FQGNSA. J was trimmed by 5 bases and V by 1 base; bases with no gene match: 8. All of the isolated RNA was reverse transcribed, so expressed TCRB transcripts were sequenced. Clones were read by immunoSEQ multiplex PCR, and TCRdb kept only the in-frame ones, dropping some. This sample yields 200,000 to 300,000 clones, of which about a tenth are seen a single time; around 0.017% belongs to the top ten. The specimen was naive CD4+ T cells from blood. V gene TRBV7-2 combines with J gene TRBJ2-5; 9 bases match TRBD2. This clonotype originated in a man aged 30 to 45 with type 1 diabetes. CDR3 sequence (DNA): TGTGCCAGCAGCTTAGTTGTTGCGGGGGGGCTGGAGACCCAGTACTTC. It yields the protein CASSLVVAGGLETQYF.